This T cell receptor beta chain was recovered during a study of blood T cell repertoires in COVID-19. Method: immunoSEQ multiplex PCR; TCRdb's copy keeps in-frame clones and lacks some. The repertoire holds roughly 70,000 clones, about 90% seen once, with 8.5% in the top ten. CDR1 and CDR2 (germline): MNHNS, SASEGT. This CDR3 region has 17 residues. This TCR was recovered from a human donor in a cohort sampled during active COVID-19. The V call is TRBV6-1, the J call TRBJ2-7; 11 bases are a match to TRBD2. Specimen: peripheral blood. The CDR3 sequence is CPTSDARGGLAGGEQYF. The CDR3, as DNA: TGTCCCACCAGTGACGCGCGGGGGGGGCTAGCGGGGGGAGAGCAGTACTTC.